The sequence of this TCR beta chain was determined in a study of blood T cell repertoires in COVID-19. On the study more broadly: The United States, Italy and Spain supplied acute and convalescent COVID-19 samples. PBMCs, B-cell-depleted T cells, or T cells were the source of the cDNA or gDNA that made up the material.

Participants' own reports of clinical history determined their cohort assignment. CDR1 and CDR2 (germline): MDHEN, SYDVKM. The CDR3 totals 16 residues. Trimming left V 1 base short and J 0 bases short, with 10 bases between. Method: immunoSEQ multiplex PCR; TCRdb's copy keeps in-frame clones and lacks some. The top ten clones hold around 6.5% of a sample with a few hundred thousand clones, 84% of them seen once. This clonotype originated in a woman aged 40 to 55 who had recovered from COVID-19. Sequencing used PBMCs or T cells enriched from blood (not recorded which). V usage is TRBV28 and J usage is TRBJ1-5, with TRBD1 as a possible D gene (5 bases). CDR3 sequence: CASSLLGGYSNQPQHF. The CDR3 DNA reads TGTGCCAGCAGTTTATTGGGGGGGTATAGCAATCAGCCCCAGCATTTT.